Listed below are T cell receptor beta chains from one sample, sequenced in a study of blood T cell repertoires in COVID-19. Generated by immunoSEQ multiplex PCR, the TCRdb table keeps only in-frame clones and is missing some. The sample shows some 270,000 clones, about nine tenths of them seen only once. Sample: PBMCs or T cells enriched from blood (not recorded which). Every receptor here comes from a woman in her twenties or thirties with acute COVID-19. The CDR3 runs from the conserved cysteine through the conserved F or W. Fields, in order: D gene, V gene, J gene, clone size, CDR3 protein, CDR3 DNA. A D gene is named only where the DNA matches it firmly. Rows may omit the clone size; those that give it use once, few, many or a size class.

d_gene: .; v_gene: TRBV11-2; j_gene: TRBJ1-3; abundance: .; CDR3aa: CASSVRQSSGNTIYF; CDR3nt: TGTGCCAGCAGCGTACGACAGAGCTCTGGAAACACCATATATTTT
d_gene: TRBD1; v_gene: TRBV5-1; j_gene: TRBJ2-1; abundance: .; CDR3aa: CASSLDPGGRGNEQFF; CDR3nt: TGCGCCAGCAGCCTGGACCCAGGGGGCCGAGGGAATGAGCAGTTCTTC
d_gene: TRBD1; v_gene: TRBV28; j_gene: TRBJ1-5; abundance: .; CDR3aa: CASRRDSSHQPQHF; CDR3nt: TGTGCCAGCCGGCGGGACAGCAGTCATCAGCCCCAGCATTTT
d_gene: TRBD1; v_gene: TRBV5-1; j_gene: TRBJ2-2; abundance: .; CDR3aa: CASSFTVQGAAGELFF; CDR3nt: TGCGCCAGCAGCTTCACCGTACAGGGGGCCGCCGGGGAGCTGTTTTTT
d_gene: TRBD1; v_gene: TRBV5-6; j_gene: TRBJ2-7; abundance: .; CDR3aa: CASSKTGQGNYEQYF; CDR3nt: TGTGCCAGCAGCAAGACGGGACAGGGGAACTACGAGCAGTACTTC
d_gene: .; v_gene: TRBV19; j_gene: TRBJ1-1; abundance: .; CDR3aa: CASGRNTEAFF; CDR3nt: TGTGCCAGCGGTAGGAACACTGAAGCTTTCTTT
d_gene: TRBD1; v_gene: TRBV6-5; j_gene: TRBJ1-1; abundance: .; CDR3aa: CASSYSGTGLDTEAFF; CDR3nt: TGTGCCAGCAGTTACTCGGGGACAGGGTTGGACACTGAAGCTTTCTTT
d_gene: .; v_gene: TRBV19; j_gene: TRBJ1-5; abundance: .; CDR3aa: CASSIEGGNQPQHF; CDR3nt: TGTGCCAGTAGTATAGAGGGAGGAAATCAGCCCCAGCATTTT
d_gene: .; v_gene: TRBV5-5; j_gene: TRBJ1-1; abundance: .; CDR3aa: CASSLWGTTRTEAFF; CDR3nt: TGTGCCAGCAGCTTGTGGGGGACTACAAGGACTGAAGCTTTCTTT
d_gene: .; v_gene: TRBV5-1; j_gene: TRBJ2-7; abundance: .; CDR3aa: CASSIGTRSYEQYF; CDR3nt: TGCGCCAGCAGCATTGGGACACGTTCCTACGAGCAGTACTTC
d_gene: .; v_gene: TRBV12-3/TRBV12-4; j_gene: TRBJ2-3; abundance: .; CDR3aa: CASSNSPVGTQYF; CDR3nt: TGTGCCAGCAGCAATAGTCCCGTCGGTACGCAGTATTTT
d_gene: TRBD2; v_gene: TRBV5-1; j_gene: TRBJ2-7; abundance: .; CDR3aa: CASSSGTSWYEQYF; CDR3nt: TGCGCCAGCAGCTCCGGGACTAGCTGGTACGAGCAGTACTTC
d_gene: .; v_gene: TRBV27; j_gene: TRBJ2-2; abundance: once; CDR3aa: CASSLRNTGELFF; CDR3nt: TGTGCCAGCAGTTTACGTAACACCGGGGAGCTGTTTTTT
d_gene: .; v_gene: TRBV10-3; j_gene: TRBJ2-1; abundance: .; CDR3aa: CAISERESYNEQFF; CDR3nt: TGTGCCATCAGTGAGAGGGAGTCCTACAATGAGCAGTTCTTC
d_gene: .; v_gene: TRBV6-5; j_gene: TRBJ1-2; abundance: .; CDR3aa: CASSMRGYTF; CDR3nt: TGTGCCAGCAGTATGAGGGGCTACACCTTC
d_gene: .; v_gene: TRBV9; j_gene: TRBJ1-6; abundance: .; CDR3aa: CASSSSGTSNSPLHF; CDR3nt: TGTGCCAGCAGCTCTTCTGGGACATCGAATTCACCCCTCCACTTT
d_gene: TRBD2; v_gene: TRBV7-3; j_gene: TRBJ2-1; abundance: .; CDR3aa: CASSPITASGSYNEQFF; CDR3nt: TGTGCCAGCAGCCCTATAACGGCTAGCGGGAGTTACAATGAGCAGTTCTTC
d_gene: .; v_gene: TRBV4-1; j_gene: TRBJ1-1; abundance: .; CDR3aa: CASSQDPGSDTEAFF; CDR3nt: TGCGCCAGCAGCCAAGATCCGGGGTCGGACACTGAAGCTTTCTTT
d_gene: .; v_gene: TRBV7-9; j_gene: TRBJ1-2; abundance: .; CDR3aa: CASSGAGRFHGYTF; CDR3nt: TGTGCCAGCAGCGGGGCAGGGCGGTTTCATGGCTACACCTTC
d_gene: .; v_gene: TRBV7-9; j_gene: TRBJ2-2; abundance: .; CDR3aa: CASSSGDYRTNTGELFF; CDR3nt: TGTGCCAGCAGCTCAGGGGACTACCGGACGAACACCGGGGAGCTGTTTTTT
d_gene: .; v_gene: TRBV4-2; j_gene: TRBJ2-2; abundance: .; CDR3aa: CASSQDLVGSANTGELFF; CDR3nt: TGTGCCAGCAGCCAAGATTTGGTAGGGAGCGCGAACACCGGGGAGCTGTTTTTT
d_gene: TRBD2; v_gene: TRBV7-9; j_gene: TRBJ2-2; abundance: .; CDR3aa: CASPGTSGRQNTGELFF; CDR3nt: TGTGCCAGCCCCGGGACTAGCGGGAGACAGAACACCGGGGAGCTGTTTTTT
d_gene: .; v_gene: TRBV11-2; j_gene: TRBJ1-1; abundance: few; CDR3aa: CASSFARTITEAFF; CDR3nt: TGTGCCAGCAGCTTTGCCAGGACAATAACTGAAGCTTTCTTT
d_gene: .; v_gene: TRBV28; j_gene: TRBJ2-7; abundance: .; CDR3aa: CASLSSYEQYF; CDR3nt: TGTGCCAGCTTGAGCTCCTACGAGCAGTACTTC
d_gene: TRBD1; v_gene: TRBV28; j_gene: TRBJ1-5; abundance: .; CDR3aa: CASSVRTGANQPQHF; CDR3nt: TGTGCCAGCAGCGTGCGGACAGGGGCAAATCAGCCCCAGCATTTT
d_gene: TRBD1; v_gene: TRBV7-9; j_gene: TRBJ2-7; abundance: .; CDR3aa: CASSPPPGQGSKHYEQYF; CDR3nt: TGTGCCAGCAGCCCACCACCGGGACAGGGGTCTAAACACTACGAGCAGTACTTC
d_gene: TRBD2; v_gene: TRBV24-1; j_gene: TRBJ2-3; abundance: .; CDR3aa: CATSDGLAGGPYWSDTQYF; CDR3nt: TGTGCCACCAGTGACGGACTAGCGGGAGGGCCTTATTGGTCAGATACGCAGTATTTT
d_gene: TRBD2; v_gene: TRBV18; j_gene: TRBJ2-1; abundance: once; CDR3aa: CASSPPGSGRLNEQFF; CDR3nt: TGTGCCAGCTCACCACCGGGTAGCGGGAGACTCAATGAGCAGTTCTTC
d_gene: TRBD2; v_gene: TRBV6-5; j_gene: TRBJ2-2; abundance: .; CDR3aa: CASSYFAGGPTGELFF; CDR3nt: TGTGCCAGCAGTTACTTTGCGGGAGGGCCCACCGGGGAGCTGTTTTTT
d_gene: .; v_gene: TRBV5-1; j_gene: TRBJ2-2; abundance: .; CDR3aa: CASAAGSLNTGELFF; CDR3nt: TGCGCCAGCGCCGCGGGATCCCTGAACACCGGGGAGCTGTTTTTT
d_gene: .; v_gene: TRBV28; j_gene: TRBJ2-7; abundance: once; CDR3aa: CASSSRAYPVSEQYF; CDR3nt: TGTGCCAGCAGTTCAAGAGCATATCCCGTTTCCGAGCAGTACTTC
d_gene: .; v_gene: TRBV18; j_gene: TRBJ2-1; abundance: .; CDR3aa: CASSPSTKGTNEQFF; CDR3nt: TGTGCCAGCTCACCCTCGACTAAAGGTACCAATGAGCAGTTCTTC
d_gene: .; v_gene: TRBV5-1; j_gene: TRBJ2-3; abundance: .; CDR3aa: CASSSGGQITDTQYF; CDR3nt: TGCGCCAGCAGCTCGGGCGGGCAAATCACAGATACGCAGTATTTT
d_gene: TRBD2; v_gene: TRBV19; j_gene: TRBJ2-5; abundance: .; CDR3aa: CASSLAGHIKSVTQYF; CDR3nt: TGTGCCAGTAGCCTAGCGGGACACATTAAGAGTGTGACCCAGTACTTC
d_gene: .; v_gene: TRBV2; j_gene: TRBJ1-6; abundance: .; CDR3aa: CASNGQINSPLHF; CDR3nt: TGTGCCAGCAACGGACAGATTAATTCACCCCTCCACTTT
d_gene: .; v_gene: TRBV15; j_gene: TRBJ1-4; abundance: .; CDR3aa: CATSSNNEKLFF; CDR3nt: TGTGCCACCAGCAGCAATAATGAAAAACTGTTTTTT
d_gene: TRBD1; v_gene: TRBV19; j_gene: TRBJ1-6; abundance: .; CDR3aa: CASEFGTANSPLHF; CDR3nt: TGTGCCAGCGAATTCGGGACAGCTAATTCACCCCTCCACTTT
d_gene: TRBD1; v_gene: TRBV27; j_gene: TRBJ1-1; abundance: .; CDR3aa: CASSLSRTGFLEAFF; CDR3nt: TGTGCCAGCAGTTTATCGCGGACAGGGTTTCTTGAAGCTTTCTTT
d_gene: .; v_gene: TRBV6-5; j_gene: TRBJ2-2; abundance: .; CDR3aa: CASSYSPGDIAGELFF; CDR3nt: TGTGCCAGCAGTTACTCCCCGGGAGATATCGCCGGGGAGCTGTTTTTT
d_gene: .; v_gene: TRBV5-1; j_gene: TRBJ2-1; abundance: .; CDR3aa: CASSSRLSSYNEQFF; CDR3nt: TGCGCCAGCAGCTCGAGACTTAGCTCCTACAATGAGCAGTTCTTC
d_gene: .; v_gene: TRBV3-1/TRBV3-2; j_gene: TRBJ2-7; abundance: once; CDR3aa: CASSQEAGTSYEQYF; CDR3nt: TGTGCCAGCAGCCAAGAGGCGGGGACCTCCTACGAGCAGTACTTC
d_gene: .; v_gene: TRBV7-8; j_gene: TRBJ2-3; abundance: .; CDR3aa: CASSPSGDTQYF; CDR3nt: TGTGCCAGCAGCCCTAGTGGGGATACGCAGTATTTT
d_gene: .; v_gene: TRBV27; j_gene: TRBJ1-4; abundance: .; CDR3aa: CASSGGRGSNEKLFF; CDR3nt: TGTGCCAGCAGCGGGGGGCGGGGTAGTAATGAAAAACTGTTTTTT
d_gene: .; v_gene: TRBV30; j_gene: TRBJ2-5; abundance: .; CDR3aa: CAWSVLAGQETQYF; CDR3nt: TGTGCCTGGAGTGTACTTGCGGGGCAAGAGACCCAGTACTTC
d_gene: TRBD1; v_gene: TRBV18; j_gene: TRBJ2-5; abundance: .; CDR3aa: CASSPRDRDETQYF; CDR3nt: TGTGCCAGCTCACCCCGGGACAGGGACGAGACCCAGTACTTC
d_gene: TRBD1; v_gene: TRBV19; j_gene: TRBJ1-6; abundance: .; CDR3aa: CASSSQTGVYNSPLHF; CDR3nt: TGTGCCAGTAGTAGCCAGACAGGGGTCTATAATTCACCCCTCCACTTT
d_gene: .; v_gene: TRBV6-1; j_gene: TRBJ1-2; abundance: .; CDR3aa: CASSEETRGYTF; CDR3nt: TGTGCCAGCAGTGAAGAAACGCGTGGCTACACCTTC
d_gene: TRBD2; v_gene: TRBV4-1; j_gene: TRBJ2-3; abundance: .; CDR3aa: CASSYGLASTDTQYF; CDR3nt: TGCGCCAGCAGCTACGGACTAGCGAGCACAGATACGCAGTATTTT
d_gene: .; v_gene: TRBV9; j_gene: TRBJ2-2; abundance: .; CDR3aa: CASSWGHGELFF; CDR3nt: TGTGCCAGCAGTTGGGGGCACGGGGAGCTGTTTTTT
d_gene: TRBD2; v_gene: TRBV9; j_gene: TRBJ2-3; abundance: .; CDR3aa: CASSVGGSLDTQYF; CDR3nt: TGTGCCAGCAGCGTAGGCGGGAGCCTAGATACGCAGTATTTT
d_gene: TRBD1; v_gene: TRBV28; j_gene: TRBJ2-3; abundance: .; CDR3aa: CASSSTGTGDTQYF; CDR3nt: TGTGCCAGCAGTTCGACCGGGACAGGGGATACGCAGTATTTT